This T cell receptor (beta chain) stems from a study of cytomegalovirus exposure and HLA in healthy donors. Study-wide context: Most donors, around 81% of 350 to 450 genotyped, fell in the Caucasian-associated ancestry cluster. General observations from the study: The authors later linked a missense DCLRE1C variant to TCR beta V- and J-gene trimming. Reports state that TCR beta sequences accurately predicted most subjects' HLA-A and HLA-B alleles. Reports indicated that the classifier achieved high specificity and sensitivity in diagnosing cytomegalovirus status.

Germline V lookup: CDR1 LNHNV, CDR2 YYDKDF (reference sequence). V was trimmed by 1 base and J by 0 bases, leaving 10 bases between them. The CDR3 has 16 residues. PCR was performed using 60 Vbeta and 13 Jbeta primers. This table comes from immunoSEQ multiplex PCR, and its TCRdb copy is limited to in-frame clones, with some not included. The sample records over 150,000 clones, 77% being singletons. About this clone itself: Its antigen remains unidentified.

The sample consisted of PBMCs. This receptor was taken from a woman aged 55-75 years in good health and CMV-seropositive. The rearrangement uses TRBV15 and TRBJ1-3; maybe TRBD1 (6 bases). The CDR3 nucleotides are TGTGCCACCAGCAGAGTTAGGGGGGGCTCTGGAAACACCATATATTTT. It specifies CATSRVRGGSGNTIYF. The entire variable domain, with the rest obtained from reference TRBV15 and TRBJ1-3, is as follows: DAMVIQNPRYQVTQFGKPVTLSCSQTLNHNVMYWYQQKSSQAPKLLFHYYDKDFNNEADTPDNFQSRRPNTSFCFLDIRSPGLGDTAMYLCATSRVRGGSGNTIYFGEGSWLTVV.